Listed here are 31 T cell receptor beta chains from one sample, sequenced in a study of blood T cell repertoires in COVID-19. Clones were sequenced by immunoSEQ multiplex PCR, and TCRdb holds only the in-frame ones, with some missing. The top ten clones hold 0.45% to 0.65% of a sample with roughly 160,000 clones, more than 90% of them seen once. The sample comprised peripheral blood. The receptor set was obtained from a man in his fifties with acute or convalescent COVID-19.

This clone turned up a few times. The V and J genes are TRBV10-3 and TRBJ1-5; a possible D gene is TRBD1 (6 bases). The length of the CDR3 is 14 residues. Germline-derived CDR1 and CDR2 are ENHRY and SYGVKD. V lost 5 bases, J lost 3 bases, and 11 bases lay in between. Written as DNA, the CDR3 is TGTGCCATCAGTCAGGGGAGGGACAATCAGCCCCAGCATTTT. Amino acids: CAISQGRDNQPQHF.

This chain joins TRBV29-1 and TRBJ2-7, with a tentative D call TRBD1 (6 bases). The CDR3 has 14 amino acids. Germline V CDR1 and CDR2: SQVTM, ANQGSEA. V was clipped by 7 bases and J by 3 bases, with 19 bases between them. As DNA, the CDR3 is TGCAGCGCCGTTAGGGGGACAAGCGGCTACGAGCAGTACTTC. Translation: CSAVRGTSGYEQYF.

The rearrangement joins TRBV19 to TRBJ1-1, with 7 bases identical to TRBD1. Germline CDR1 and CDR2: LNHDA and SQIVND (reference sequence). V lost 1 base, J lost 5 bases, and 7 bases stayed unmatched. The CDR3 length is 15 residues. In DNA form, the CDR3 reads TGTGCCAGTAGTATAGGGGCAGGGGGTCGAACTGAAGCTTTCTTT. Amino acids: CASSIGAGGRTEAFF.

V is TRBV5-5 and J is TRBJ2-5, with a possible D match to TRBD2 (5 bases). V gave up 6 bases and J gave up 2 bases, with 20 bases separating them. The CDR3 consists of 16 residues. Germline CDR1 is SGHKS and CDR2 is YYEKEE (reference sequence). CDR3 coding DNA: TGTGCCAGCAACAGCGGCATGTTGGTGCGACAAGAGACCCAGTACTTC. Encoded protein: CASNSGMLVRQETQYF.

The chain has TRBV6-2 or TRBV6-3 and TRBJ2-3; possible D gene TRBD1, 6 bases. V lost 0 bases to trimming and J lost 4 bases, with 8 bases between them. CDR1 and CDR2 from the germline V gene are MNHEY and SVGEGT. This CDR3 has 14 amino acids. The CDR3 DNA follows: TGTGCCAGCAGTTACTCGGGGGCCGCAGATACGCAGTATTTT. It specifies CASSYSGAADTQYF.

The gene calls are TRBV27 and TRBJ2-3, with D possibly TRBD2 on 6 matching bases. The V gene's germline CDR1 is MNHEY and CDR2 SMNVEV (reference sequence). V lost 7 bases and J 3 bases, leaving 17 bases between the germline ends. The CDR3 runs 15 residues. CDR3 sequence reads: CASNRAGRETDTQYF. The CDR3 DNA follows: TGTGCCAGCAACCGGGCGGGAAGGGAGACAGATACGCAGTATTTT.

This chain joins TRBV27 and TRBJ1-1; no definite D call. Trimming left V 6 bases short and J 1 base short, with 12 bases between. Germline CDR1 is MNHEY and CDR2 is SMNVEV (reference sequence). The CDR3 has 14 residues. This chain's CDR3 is CASSWVQTNTEAFF. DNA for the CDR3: TGTGCCAGCAGCTGGGTACAGACGAACACTGAAGCTTTCTTT.

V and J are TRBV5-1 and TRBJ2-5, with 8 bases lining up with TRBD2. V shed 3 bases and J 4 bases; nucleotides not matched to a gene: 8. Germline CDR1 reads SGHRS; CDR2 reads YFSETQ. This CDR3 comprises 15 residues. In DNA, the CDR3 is TGCGCCAGCAGCTCCCTCGGGGGGGCGGGAGAGACCCAGTACTTC. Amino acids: CASSSLGGAGETQYF. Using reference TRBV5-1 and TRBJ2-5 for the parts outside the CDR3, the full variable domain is KAGVTQTPRYLIKTRGQQVTLSCSPISGHRSVSWYQQTPGQGLQFLFEYFSETQRNKGNFPGRFSGRQFSNSRSEMNVSTLELGDSALYLCASSSLGGAGETQYFGPGTRLLVL.

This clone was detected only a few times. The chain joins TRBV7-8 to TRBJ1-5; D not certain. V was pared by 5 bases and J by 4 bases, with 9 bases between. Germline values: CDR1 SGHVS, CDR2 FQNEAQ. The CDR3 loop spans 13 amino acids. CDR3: CASSRLLNQPQHF. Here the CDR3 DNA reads TGTGCCAGCAGCCGCCTACTTAATCAGCCCCAGCATTTT. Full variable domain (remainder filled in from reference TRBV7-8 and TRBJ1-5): GAGVSQSPRYKVAKRGQDVALRCDPISGHVSLFWYQQALGQGPEFLTYFQNEAQLDKSGLPSDRFFAERPEGSVSTLKIQRTQQEDSAVYLCASSRLLNQPQHFGDGTRLSIL.

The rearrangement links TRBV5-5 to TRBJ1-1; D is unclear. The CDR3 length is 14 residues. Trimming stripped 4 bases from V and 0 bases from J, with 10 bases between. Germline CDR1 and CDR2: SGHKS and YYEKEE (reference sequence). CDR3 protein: CASSPDNVNTEAFF. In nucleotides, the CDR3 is TGTGCCAGCAGCCCCGACAACGTGAACACTGAAGCTTTCTTT.

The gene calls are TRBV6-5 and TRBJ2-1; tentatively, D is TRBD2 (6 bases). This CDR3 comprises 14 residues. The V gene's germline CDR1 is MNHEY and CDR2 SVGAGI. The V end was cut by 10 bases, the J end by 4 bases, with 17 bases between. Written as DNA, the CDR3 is TGTGCCACCAAGAAGGCGGGAACTTACAATGAGCAGTTCTTC. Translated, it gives CATKKAGTYNEQFF.

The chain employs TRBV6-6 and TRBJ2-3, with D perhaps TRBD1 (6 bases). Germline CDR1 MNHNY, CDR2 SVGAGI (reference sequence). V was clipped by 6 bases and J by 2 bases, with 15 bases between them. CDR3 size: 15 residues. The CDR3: CASRHGYRDTDTQYF. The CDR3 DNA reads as TGTGCCAGCAGACACGGGTACAGGGACACAGATACGCAGTATTTT.

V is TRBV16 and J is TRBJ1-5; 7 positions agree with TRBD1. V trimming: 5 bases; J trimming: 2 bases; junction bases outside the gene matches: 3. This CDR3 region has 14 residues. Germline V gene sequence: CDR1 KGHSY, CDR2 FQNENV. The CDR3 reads CASSATGGNQPQHF. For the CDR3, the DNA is TGTGCCAGCAGCGCAACAGGGGGCAATCAGCCCCAGCATTTT.

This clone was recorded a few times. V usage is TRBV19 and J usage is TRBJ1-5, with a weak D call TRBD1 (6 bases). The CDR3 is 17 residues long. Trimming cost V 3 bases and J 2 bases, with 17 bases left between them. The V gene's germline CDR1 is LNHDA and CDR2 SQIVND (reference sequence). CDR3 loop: CASSIPPGGARNQPQHF. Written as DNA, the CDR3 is TGTGCCAGTAGTATTCCCCCCGGGGGGGCACGCAATCAGCCCCAGCATTTT. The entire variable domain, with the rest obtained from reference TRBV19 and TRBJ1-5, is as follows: DGGITQSPKYLFRKEGQNVTLSCEQNLNHDAMYWYRQDPGQGLRLIYYSQIVNDFQKGDIAEGYSVSREKKESFPLTVTSAQKNPTAFYLCASSIPPGGARNQPQHFGDGTRLSIL.

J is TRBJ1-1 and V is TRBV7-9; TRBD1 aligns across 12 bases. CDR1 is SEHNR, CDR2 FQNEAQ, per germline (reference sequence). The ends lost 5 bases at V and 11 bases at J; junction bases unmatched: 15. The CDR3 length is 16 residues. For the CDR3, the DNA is TGTGCCAGCAGCCCCGGGACAGGGGGCTTTATTATTATGGCTTTCTTT. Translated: CASSPGTGGFIIMAFF.

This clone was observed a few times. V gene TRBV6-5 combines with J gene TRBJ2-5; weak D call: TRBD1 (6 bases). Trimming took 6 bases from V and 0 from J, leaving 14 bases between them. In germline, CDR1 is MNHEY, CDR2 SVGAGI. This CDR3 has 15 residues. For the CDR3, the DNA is TGTGCCAGCAGGGACAGAGAACTGTACCAAGAGACCCAGTACTTC. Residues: CASRDRELYQETQYF.

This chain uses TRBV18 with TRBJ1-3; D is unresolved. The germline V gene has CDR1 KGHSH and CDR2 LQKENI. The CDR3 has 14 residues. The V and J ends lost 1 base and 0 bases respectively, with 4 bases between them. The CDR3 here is CASSPLSSGNTIYF. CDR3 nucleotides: TGTGCCAGCTCACCACTGAGCTCTGGAAACACCATATATTTT. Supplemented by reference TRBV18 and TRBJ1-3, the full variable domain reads NAGVMQNPRHLVRRRGQEARLRCSPMKGHSHVYWYRQLPEEGLKFMVYLQKENIIDESGMPKERFSAEFPKEGPSILRIQQVVRGDSAAYFCASSPLSSGNTIYFGEGSWLTVV.

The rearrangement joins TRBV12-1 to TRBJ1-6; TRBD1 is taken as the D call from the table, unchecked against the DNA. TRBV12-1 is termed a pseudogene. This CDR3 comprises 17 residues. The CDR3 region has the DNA TGTGCCAGCAGCTCAACTCTCACAGGGTTTGAGCCAGATCCCCTCCACTTT. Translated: CASSSTLTGFEPDPLHF.

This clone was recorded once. The CDR3 sequence is CASSIGTGGYTF. The CDR3 bases are TGTGCCAGCAGCATAGGGACTGGAGGCTACACCTTC. The V call is TRBV5-6, the J call TRBJ1-2; weak D call: TRBD1 (5 bases). V lost 4 bases to trimming and J lost 8 bases, with 12 bases between them. CDR3 length: 12 residues. Per the germline V gene, CDR1 is SGHDT and CDR2 is YYEEEE.

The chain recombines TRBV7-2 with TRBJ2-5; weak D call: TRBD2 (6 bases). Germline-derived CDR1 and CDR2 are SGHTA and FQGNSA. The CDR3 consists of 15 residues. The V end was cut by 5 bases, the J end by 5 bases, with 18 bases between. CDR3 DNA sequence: TGTGCCAGCAGCACCCGAGCGGGCCGGGGGGAGACCCAGTACTTC. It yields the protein CASSTRAGRGETQYF.

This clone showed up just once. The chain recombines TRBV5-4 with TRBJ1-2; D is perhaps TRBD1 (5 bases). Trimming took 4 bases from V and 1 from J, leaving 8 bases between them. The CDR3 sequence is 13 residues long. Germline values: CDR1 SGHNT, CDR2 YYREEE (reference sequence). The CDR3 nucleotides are TGTGCCAGCAGCCCTGACAGTAACTATGGCTACACCTTC. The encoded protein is CASSPDSNYGYTF. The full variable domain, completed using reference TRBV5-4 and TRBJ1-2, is ETGVTQSPTHLIKTRGQQVTLRCSSQSGHNTVSWYQQALGQGPQFIFQYYREEENGRGNFPPRFSGLQFPNYSSELNVNALELDDSALYLCASSPDSNYGYTFGSGTRLTVV.

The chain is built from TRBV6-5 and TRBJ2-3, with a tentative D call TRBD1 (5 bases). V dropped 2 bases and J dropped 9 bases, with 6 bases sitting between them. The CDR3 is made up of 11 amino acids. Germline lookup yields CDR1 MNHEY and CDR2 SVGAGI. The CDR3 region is CASSYTGTQYF. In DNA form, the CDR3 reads TGTGCCAGCAGTTACACAGGAACGCAGTATTTT.

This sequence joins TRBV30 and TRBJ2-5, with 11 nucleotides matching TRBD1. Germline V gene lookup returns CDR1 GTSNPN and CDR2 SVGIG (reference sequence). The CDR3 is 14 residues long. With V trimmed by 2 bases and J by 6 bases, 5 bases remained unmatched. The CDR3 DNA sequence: TGTGCCTGGAGTCACGGACAGGGGGCAAAGACCCAGTACTTC. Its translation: CAWSHGQGAKTQYF.

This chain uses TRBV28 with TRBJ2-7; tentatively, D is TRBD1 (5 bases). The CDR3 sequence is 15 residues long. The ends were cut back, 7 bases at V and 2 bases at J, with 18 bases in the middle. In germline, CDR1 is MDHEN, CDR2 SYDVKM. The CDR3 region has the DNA TGTGCCAGCATTCCCAGGGATCTTGGGGCCTACGAGCAGTACTTC. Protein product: CASIPRDLGAYEQYF.

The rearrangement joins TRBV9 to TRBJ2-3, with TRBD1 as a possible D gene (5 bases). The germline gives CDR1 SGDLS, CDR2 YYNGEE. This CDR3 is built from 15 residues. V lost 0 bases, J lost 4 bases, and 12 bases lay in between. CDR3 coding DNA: TGTGCCAGCAGCGTAGGGGGCCCCCTCGCAGATACGCAGTATTTT. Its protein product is CASSVGGPLADTQYF.

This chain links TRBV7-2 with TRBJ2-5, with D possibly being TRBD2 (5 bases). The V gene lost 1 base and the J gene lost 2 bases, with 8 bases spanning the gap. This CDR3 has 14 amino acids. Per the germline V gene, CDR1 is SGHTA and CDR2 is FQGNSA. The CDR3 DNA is TGTGCCAGCAGCTTAGACAGAGGGCAAGAGACCCAGTACTTC. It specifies CASSLDRGQETQYF.

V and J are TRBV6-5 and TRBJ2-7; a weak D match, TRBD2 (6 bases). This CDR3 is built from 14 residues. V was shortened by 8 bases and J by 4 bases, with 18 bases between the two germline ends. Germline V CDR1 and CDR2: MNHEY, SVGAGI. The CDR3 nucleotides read TGTGCCAGCCTATCTAGGGTTCGGGAGTACGAGCAGTACGTC. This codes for CASLSRVREYEQYV.

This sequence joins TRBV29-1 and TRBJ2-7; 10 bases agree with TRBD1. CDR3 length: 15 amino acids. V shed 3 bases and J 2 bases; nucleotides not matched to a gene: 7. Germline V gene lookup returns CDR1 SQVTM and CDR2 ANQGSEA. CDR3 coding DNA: TGCAGCGTTGAGACCGGGACAGGGGCCACCTACGAGCAGTACTTC. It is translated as CSVETGTGATYEQYF.

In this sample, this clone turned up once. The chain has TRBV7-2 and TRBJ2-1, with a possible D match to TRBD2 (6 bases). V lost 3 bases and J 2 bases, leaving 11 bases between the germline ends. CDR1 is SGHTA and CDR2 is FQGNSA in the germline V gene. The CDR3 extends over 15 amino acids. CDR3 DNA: TGTGCCAGCAGCTTCCAGGGACTTACCTACAATGAGCAGTTCTTC. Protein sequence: CASSFQGLTYNEQFF.

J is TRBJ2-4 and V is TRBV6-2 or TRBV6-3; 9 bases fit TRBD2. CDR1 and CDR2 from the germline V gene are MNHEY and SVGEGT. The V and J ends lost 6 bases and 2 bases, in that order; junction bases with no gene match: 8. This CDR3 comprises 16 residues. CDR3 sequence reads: CASSRASGDPKNIQYF. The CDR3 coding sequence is TGTGCCAGCAGCAGGGCTAGCGGGGACCCCAAAAACATTCAGTACTTC.

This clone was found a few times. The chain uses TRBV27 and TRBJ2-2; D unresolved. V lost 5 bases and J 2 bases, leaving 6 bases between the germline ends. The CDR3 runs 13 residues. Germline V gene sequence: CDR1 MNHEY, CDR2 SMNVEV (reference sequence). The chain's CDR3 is CASSQINTGELFF. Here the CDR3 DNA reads TGTGCCAGCAGTCAGATCAACACCGGGGAGCTGTTTTTT.